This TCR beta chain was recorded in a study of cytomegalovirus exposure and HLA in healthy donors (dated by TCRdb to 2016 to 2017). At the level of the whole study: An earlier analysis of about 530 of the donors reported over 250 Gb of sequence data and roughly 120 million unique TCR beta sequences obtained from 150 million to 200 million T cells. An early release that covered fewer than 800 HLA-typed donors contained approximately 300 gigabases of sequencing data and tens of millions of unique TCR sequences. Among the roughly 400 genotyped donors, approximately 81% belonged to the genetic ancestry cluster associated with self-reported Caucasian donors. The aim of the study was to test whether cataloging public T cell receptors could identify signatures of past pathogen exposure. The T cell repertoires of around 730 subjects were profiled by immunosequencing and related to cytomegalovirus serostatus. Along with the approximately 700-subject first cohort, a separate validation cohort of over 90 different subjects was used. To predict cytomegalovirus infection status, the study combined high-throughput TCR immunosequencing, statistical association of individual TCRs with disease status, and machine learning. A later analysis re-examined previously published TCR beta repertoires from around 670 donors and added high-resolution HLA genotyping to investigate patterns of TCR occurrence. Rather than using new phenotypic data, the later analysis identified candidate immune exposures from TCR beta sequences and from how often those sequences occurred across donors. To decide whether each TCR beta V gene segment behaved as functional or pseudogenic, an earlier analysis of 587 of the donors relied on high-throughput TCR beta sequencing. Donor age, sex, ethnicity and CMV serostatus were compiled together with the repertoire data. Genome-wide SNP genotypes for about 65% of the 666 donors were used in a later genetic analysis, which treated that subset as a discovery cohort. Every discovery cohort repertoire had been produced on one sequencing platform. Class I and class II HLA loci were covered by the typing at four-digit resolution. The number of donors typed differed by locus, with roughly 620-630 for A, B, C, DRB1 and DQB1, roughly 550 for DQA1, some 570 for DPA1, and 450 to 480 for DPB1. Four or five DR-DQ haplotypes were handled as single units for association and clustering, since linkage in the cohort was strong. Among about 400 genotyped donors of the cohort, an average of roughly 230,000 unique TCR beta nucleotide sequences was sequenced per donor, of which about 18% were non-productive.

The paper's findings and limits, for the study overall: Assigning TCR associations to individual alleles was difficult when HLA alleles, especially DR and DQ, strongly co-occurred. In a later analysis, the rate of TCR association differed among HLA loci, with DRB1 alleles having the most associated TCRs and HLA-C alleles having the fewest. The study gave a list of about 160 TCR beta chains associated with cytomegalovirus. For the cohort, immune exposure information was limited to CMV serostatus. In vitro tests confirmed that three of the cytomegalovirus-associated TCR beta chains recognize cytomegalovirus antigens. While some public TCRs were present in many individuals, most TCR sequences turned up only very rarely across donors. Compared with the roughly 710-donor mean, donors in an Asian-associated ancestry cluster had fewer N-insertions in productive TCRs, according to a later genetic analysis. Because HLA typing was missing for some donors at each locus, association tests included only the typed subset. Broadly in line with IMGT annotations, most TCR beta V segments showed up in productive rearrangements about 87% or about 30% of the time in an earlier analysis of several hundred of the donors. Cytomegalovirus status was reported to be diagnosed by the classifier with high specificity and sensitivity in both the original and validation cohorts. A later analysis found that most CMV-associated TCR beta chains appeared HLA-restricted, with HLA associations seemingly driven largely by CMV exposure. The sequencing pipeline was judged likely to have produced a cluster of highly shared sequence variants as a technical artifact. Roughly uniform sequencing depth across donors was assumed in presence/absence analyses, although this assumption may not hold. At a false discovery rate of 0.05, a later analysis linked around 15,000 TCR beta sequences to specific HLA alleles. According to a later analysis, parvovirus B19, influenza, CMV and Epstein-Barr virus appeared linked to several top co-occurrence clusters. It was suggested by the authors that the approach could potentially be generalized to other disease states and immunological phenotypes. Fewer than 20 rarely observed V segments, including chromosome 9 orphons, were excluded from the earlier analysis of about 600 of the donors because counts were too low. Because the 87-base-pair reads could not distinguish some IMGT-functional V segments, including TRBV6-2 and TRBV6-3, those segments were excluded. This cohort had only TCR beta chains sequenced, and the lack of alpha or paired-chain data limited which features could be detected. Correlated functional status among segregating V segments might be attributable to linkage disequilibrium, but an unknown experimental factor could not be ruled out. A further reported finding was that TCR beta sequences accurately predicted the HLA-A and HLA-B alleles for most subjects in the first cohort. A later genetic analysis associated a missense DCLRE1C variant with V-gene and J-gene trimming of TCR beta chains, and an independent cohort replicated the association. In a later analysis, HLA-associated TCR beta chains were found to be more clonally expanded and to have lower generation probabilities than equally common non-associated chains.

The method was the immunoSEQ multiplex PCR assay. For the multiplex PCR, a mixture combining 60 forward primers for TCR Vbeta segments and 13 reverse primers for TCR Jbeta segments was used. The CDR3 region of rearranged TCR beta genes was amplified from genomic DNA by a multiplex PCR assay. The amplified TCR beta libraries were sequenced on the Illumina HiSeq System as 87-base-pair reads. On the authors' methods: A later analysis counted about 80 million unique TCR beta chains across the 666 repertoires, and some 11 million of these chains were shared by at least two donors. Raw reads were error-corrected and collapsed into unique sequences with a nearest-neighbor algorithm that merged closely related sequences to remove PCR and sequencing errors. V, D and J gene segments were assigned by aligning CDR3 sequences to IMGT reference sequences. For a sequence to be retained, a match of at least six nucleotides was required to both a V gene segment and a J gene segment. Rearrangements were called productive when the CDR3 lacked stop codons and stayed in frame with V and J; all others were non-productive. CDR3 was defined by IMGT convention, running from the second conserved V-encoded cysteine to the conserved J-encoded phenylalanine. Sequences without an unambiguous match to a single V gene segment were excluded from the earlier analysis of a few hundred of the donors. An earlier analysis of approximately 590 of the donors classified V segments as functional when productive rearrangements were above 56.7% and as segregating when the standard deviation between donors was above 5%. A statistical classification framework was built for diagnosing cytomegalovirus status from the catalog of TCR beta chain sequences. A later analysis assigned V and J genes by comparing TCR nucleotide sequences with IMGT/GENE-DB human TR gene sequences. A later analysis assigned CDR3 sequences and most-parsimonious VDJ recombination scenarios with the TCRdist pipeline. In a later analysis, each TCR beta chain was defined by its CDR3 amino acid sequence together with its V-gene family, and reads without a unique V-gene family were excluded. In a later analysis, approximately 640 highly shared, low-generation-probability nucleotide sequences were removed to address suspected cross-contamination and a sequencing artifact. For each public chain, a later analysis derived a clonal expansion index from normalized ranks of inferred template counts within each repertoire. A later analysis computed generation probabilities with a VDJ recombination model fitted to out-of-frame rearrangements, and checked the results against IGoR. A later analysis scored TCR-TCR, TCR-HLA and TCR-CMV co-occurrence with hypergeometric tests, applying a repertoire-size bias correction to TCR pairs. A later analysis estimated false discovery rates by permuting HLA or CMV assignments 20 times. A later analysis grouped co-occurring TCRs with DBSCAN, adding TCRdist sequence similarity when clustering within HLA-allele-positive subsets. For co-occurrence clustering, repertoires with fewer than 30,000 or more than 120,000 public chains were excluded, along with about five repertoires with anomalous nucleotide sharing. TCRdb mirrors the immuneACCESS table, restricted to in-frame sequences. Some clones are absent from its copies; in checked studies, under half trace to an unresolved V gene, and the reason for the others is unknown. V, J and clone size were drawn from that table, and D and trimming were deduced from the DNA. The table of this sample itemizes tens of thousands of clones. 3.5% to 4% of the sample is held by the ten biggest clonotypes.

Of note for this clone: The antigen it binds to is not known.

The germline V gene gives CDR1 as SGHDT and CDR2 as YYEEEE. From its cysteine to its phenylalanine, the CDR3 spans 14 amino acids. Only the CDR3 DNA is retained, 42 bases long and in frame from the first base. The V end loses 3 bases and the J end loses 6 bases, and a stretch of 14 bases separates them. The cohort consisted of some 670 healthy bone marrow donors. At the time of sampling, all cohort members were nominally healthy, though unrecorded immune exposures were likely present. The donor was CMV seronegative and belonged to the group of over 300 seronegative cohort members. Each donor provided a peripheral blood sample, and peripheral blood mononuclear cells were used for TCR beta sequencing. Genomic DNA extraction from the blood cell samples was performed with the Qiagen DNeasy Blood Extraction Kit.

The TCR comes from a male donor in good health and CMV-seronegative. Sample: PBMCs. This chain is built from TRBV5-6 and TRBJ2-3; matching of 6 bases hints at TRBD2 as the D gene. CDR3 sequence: CASSSEPGEDTQYF. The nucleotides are TGTGCCAGCAGCTCGGAACCGGGAGAGGATACGCAGTATTTT.